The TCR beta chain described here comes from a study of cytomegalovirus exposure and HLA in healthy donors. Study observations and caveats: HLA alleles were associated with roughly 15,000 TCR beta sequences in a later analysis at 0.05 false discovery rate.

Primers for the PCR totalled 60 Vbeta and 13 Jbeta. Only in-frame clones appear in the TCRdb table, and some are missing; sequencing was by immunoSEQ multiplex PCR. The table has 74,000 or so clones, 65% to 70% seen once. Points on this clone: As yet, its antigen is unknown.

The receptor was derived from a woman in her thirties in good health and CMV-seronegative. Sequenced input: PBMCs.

In nucleotides, the CDR3 is TGTGCCAGCAGCACCTTACTAAAAGACACTGAAGCTTTCTTT. Its protein is CASSTLLKDTEAFF. The chain recombines TRBV5-4 with TRBJ1-1; no clear D gene. The germline V gene has CDR1 SGHNT and CDR2 YYREEE (reference sequence). The CDR3 length is 14 residues. V shed 4 bases and J shed 3 bases, with 13 bases lying between them. Using reference TRBV5-4 and TRBJ1-1 for the parts outside the CDR3, the full variable domain is ETGVTQSPTHLIKTRGQQVTLRCSSQSGHNTVSWYQQALGQGPQFIFQYYREEENGRGNFPPRFSGLQFPNYSSELNVNALELDDSALYLCASSTLLKDTEAFFGQGTRLTVV.